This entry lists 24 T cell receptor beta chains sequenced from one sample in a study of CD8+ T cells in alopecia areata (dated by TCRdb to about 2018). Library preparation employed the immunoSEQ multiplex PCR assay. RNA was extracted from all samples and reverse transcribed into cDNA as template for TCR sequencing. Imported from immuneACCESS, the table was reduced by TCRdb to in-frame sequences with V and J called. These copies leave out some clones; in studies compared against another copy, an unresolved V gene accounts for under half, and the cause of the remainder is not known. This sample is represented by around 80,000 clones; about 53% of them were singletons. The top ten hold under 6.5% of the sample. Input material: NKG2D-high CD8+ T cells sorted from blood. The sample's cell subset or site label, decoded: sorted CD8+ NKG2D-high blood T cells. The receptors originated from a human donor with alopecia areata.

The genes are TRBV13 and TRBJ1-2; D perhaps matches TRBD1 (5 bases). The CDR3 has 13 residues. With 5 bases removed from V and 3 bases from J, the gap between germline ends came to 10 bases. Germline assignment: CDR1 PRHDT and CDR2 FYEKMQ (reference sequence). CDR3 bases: TGTGCCAGCAGCAGTGGCAGGGACTATGGCTACACCTTC. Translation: CASSSGRDYGYTF.

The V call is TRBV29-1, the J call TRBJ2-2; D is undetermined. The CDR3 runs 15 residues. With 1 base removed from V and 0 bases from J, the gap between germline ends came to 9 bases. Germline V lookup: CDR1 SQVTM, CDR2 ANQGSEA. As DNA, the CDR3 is TGCAGCGTTGAAGCCTGGGGATCGAACACCGGGGAGCTGTTTTTT. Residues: CSVEAWGSNTGELFF.

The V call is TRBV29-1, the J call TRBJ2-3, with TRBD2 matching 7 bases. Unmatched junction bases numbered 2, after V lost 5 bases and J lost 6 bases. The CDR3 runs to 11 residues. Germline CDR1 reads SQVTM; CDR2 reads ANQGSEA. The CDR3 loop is CSVWGGDTQYF. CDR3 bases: TGCAGCGTTTGGGGGGGGGATACGCAGTATTTT.

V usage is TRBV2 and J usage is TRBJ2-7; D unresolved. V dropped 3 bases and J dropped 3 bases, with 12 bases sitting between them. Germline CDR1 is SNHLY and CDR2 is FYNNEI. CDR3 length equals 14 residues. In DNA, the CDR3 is TGTGCCAGCAGTGATGGTAACAGCTTCTACGAGCAGTACTTC. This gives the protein CASSDGNSFYEQYF. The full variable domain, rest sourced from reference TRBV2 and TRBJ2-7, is EPEVTQTPSHQVTQMGQEVILRCVPISNHLYFYWYRQILGQKVEFLVSFYNNEISEKSEIFDDQFSVERPDGSNFTLKIRSTKLEDSAMYFCASSDGNSFYEQYFGPGTRLTVT.

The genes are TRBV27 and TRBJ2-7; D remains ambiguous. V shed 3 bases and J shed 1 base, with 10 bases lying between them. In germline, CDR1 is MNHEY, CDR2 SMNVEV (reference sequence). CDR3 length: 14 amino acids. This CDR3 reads CASSFGQASYEQYF. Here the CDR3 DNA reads TGTGCCAGCAGTTTCGGGCAGGCTTCCTACGAGCAGTACTTC.

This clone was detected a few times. The CDR3 sequence: CASNGGQGTEAFF. In nucleotides, the CDR3 is TGTGCCAGCAATGGGGGACAGGGCACTGAAGCTTTCTTT. The J gene is TRBJ1-1, the V gene TRBV6-5; 9 bases match TRBD1. The CDR3 sequence is 13 residues long. Germline CDR1 is MNHEY and CDR2 is SVGAGI. The junction had 4 bases not matched to a gene; V was cut back by 7 bases and J by 4 bases.

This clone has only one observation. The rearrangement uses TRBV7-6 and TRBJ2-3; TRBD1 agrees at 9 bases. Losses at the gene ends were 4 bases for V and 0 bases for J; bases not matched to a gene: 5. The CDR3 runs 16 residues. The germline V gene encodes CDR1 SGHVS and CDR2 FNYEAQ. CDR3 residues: CASSSGQGLSTDTQYF. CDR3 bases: TGTGCCAGCAGCTCGGGACAGGGTCTAAGCACAGATACGCAGTATTTT.

The CDR3: CASSLRGLAYEQYF. In nucleotides, the CDR3 is TGTGCCAGCAGTTTAAGAGGTCTCGCCTACGAGCAGTACTTC. The genes are TRBV27 and TRBJ2-7; no reliable D call. Trimming left V 2 bases short and J 2 bases short, with 10 bases between. The CDR3 has 14 amino acids. The V gene's germline CDR1 is MNHEY and CDR2 SMNVEV (reference sequence).

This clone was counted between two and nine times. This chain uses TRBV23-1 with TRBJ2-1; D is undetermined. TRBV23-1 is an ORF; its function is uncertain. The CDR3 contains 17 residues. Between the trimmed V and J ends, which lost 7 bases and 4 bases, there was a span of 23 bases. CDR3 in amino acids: CASKKAIVTFQYNEQFF. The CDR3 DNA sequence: TGCGCCAGCAAAAAGGCTATCGTGACATTTCAGTACAATGAGCAGTTCTTC.

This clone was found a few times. The DNA for the CDR3 is TGTGCCAGCACCAAAGAGGACACTGAAGCTTTCTTT. Protein: CASTKEDTEAFF. This sequence joins TRBV7-9 and TRBJ1-1, with D hard to call. Looked up from germline, CDR1 is SEHNR and CDR2 is FQNEAQ (reference sequence). The CDR3 has 12 amino acids. V lost 7 bases, J lost 3 bases, and 9 bases lay in between.

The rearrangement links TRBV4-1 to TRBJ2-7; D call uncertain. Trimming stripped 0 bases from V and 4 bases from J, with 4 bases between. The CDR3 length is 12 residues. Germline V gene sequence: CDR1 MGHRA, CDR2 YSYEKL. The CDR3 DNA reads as TGCGCCAGCAGCCAAGAAGGTTACGAGCAGTACTTC. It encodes CASSQEGYEQYF.

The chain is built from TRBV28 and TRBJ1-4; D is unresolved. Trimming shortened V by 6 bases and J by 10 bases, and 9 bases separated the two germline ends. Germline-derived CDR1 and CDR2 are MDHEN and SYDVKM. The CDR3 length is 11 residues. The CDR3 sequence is CASSTSGKLFF. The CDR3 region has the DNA TGTGCCAGCAGCACTTCCGGAAAACTGTTTTTT. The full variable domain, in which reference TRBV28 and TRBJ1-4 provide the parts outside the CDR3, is DVKVTQSSRYLVKRTGEKVFLECVQDMDHENMFWYRQDPGLGLRLIYFSYDVKMKEKGDIPEGYSVSREKKERFSLILESASTNQTSMYLCASSTSGKLFFGSGTQLSVL.

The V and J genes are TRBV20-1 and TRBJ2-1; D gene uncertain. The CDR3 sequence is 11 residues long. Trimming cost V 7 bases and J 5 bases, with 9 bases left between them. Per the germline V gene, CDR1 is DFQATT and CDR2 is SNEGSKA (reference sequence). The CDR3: CSGDLDNEQFF. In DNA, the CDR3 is TGCAGTGGAGACTTAGACAATGAGCAGTTCTTC.

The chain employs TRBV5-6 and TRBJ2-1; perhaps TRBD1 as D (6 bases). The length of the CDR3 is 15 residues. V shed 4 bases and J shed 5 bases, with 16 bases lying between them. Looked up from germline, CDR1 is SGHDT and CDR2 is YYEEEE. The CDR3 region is CASSPEQGMDNEQFF. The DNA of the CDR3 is TGTGCCAGCAGCCCCGAACAGGGTATGGACAATGAGCAGTTCTTC.

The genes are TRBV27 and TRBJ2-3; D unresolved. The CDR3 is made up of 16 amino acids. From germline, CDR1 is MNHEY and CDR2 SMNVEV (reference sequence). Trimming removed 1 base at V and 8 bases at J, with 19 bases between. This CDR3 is CASSLYPRQDLGTQYF. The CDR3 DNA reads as TGTGCCAGCAGTTTATACCCCCGGCAGGACCTGGGTACGCAGTATTTT.

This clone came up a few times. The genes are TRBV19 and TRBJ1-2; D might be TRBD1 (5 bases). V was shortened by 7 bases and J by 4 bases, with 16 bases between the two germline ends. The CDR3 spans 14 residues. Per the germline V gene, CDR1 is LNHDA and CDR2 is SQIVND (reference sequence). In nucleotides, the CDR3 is TGTGCCAGTACCTCGGACATCAACATCTATGGCTACACCTTC. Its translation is CASTSDINIYGYTF.

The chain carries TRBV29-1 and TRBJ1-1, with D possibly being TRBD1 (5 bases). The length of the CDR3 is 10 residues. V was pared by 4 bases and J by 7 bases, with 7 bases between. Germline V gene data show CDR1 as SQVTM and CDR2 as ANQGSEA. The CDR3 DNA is TGCAGCGTTGCCCAGGGTGAAGCTTTCTTT. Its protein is CSVAQGEAFF.

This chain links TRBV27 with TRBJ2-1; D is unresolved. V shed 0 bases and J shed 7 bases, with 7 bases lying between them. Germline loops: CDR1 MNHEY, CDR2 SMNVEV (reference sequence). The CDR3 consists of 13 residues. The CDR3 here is CASSLSVGNEQFF. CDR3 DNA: TGTGCCAGCAGTTTATCGGTCGGGAATGAGCAGTTCTTC.

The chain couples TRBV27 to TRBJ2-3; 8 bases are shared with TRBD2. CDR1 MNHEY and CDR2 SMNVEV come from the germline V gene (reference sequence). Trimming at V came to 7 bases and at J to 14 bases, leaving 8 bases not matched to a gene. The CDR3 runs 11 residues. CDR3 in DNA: TGTGCCAGCACCTCGGGAGGGGGGTTGTATTTT. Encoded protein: CASTSGGGLYF.

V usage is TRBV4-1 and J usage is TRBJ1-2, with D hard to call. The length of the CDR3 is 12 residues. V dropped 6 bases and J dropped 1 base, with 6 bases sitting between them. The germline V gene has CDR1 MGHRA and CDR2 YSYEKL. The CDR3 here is CASSHLNYGYTF. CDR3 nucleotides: TGCGCCAGCAGTCACCTTAACTATGGCTACACCTTC.

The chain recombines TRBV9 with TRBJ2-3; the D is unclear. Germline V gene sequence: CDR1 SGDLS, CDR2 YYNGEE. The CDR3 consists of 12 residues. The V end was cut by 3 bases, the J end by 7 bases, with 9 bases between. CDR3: CASSDYFHTQYF. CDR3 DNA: TGTGCCAGCAGCGATTACTTCCATACGCAGTATTTT.

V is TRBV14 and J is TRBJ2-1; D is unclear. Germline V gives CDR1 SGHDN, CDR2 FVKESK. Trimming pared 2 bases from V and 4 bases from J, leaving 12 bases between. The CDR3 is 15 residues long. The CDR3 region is CASSQQGPRYNEQFF. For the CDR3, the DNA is TGTGCCAGCAGCCAACAAGGGCCGAGGTACAATGAGCAGTTCTTC.

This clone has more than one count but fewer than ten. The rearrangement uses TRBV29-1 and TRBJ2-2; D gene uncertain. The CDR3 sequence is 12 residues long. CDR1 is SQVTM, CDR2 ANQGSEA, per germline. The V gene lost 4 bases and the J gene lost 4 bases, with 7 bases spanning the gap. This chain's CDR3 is CSVVVLTGELFF. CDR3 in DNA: TGCAGCGTTGTCGTCCTCACCGGGGAGCTGTTTTTT.

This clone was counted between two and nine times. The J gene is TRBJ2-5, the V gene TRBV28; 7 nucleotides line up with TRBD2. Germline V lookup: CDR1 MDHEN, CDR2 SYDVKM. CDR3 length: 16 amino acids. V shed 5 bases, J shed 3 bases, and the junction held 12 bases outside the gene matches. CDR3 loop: CASSGEPGLQKETQYF. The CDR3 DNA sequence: TGTGCCAGCAGTGGAGAGCCGGGACTACAAAAAGAGACCCAGTACTTC. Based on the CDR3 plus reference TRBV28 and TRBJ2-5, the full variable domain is DVKVTQSSRYLVKRTGEKVFLECVQDMDHENMFWYRQDPGLGLRLIYFSYDVKMKEKGDIPEGYSVSREKKERFSLILESASTNQTSMYLCASSGEPGLQKETQYFGPGTRLLVL.